The 14 T cell receptor beta chains below all came from one sample that was sequenced in a study of glioma-infiltrating T cells after dendritic cell vaccination. The table came from immunoSEQ multiplex PCR; TCRdb's copy has only in-frame clones and leaves some out. The sample includes 80,000 to 100,000 clones, around three quarters of them seen just once. Sample: blood, taken before dendritic cell vaccination. The receptor source for this set is a human donor with glioblastoma.

The chain recombines TRBV5-1 with TRBJ2-7, with a possible D match to TRBD1 (7 bases). Per germline, CDR1 SGHRS and CDR2 YFSETQ. V was cut by 0 bases and J by 7 bases, with 17 bases left in between. The CDR3 has 15 amino acids. The CDR3 DNA follows: TGCGCCAGCAGCTTGGACAGGGGTTGGGGAGGTGAGCAGTACTTC. Its protein is CASSLDRGWGGEQYF.

The chain couples TRBV5-1 to TRBJ2-1, with TRBD1 as a possible D gene (5 bases). Germline V gene sequence: CDR1 SGHRS, CDR2 YFSETQ. V was clipped by 6 bases and J by 5 bases, with 12 bases between them. The CDR3 is 13 residues long. The CDR3 region has the DNA TGCGCCAGCAACTTTGGGGCTAACAATGAGCAGTTCTTC. It encodes CASNFGANNEQFF.

The rearrangement links TRBV7-9 to TRBJ2-3, with 8 bases matching TRBD2. The V gene's germline CDR1 is SEHNR and CDR2 FQNEAQ (reference sequence). There are 12 residues in the CDR3. With V trimmed by 3 bases and J by 7 bases, 0 bases remained unmatched. Here the CDR3 DNA reads TGTGCCAGCAGCTTTAGCGGGAATACGCAGTATTTT. Translating it yields CASSFSGNTQYF.

The chain carries TRBV7-6 and TRBJ2-5, with 9 nucleotides matching TRBD2. CDR1 is SGHVS, CDR2 FNYEAQ, per germline. V trimming: 0 bases; J trimming: 7 bases; junction bases outside the gene matches: 6. The CDR3 consists of 15 residues. For the CDR3, the DNA is TGTGCCAGCAGCTTAGCAGGCGGGGGGGCCGCGACCCAGTACTTC. Amino acids: CASSLAGGGAATQYF.

This clone was seen more than once but under ten times. The V gene is TRBV11-2, the J gene TRBJ1-1; D might be TRBD1 (5 bases). This CDR3 has 15 residues. Germline CDR1 and CDR2: SGHAT and FQNNGV. Between the trimmed V and J ends, which lost 5 bases and 5 bases, there was a span of 18 bases. CDR3 in amino acids: CASSPTIGGETEAFF. For the CDR3, the DNA is TGTGCCAGCAGCCCTACCATCGGGGGAGAGACTGAAGCTTTCTTT.

The rearrangement joins TRBV18 to TRBJ1-4, with a weak D call TRBD1 (6 bases). Germline V gene lookup returns CDR1 KGHSH and CDR2 LQKENI. This CDR3 has 17 residues. V lost 0 bases to trimming and J lost 6 bases, with 17 bases between them. The CDR3 spells CASSPPLGQLKHEKLFF. The CDR3 nucleotides are TGTGCCAGCTCACCACCCTTAGGACAGTTAAAGCATGAAAAACTGTTTTTT. Complete variable domain (other parts from reference TRBV18 and TRBJ1-4): NAGVMQNPRHLVRRRGQEARLRCSPMKGHSHVYWYRQLPEEGLKFMVYLQKENIIDESGMPKERFSAEFPKEGPSILRIQQVVRGDSAAYFCASSPPLGQLKHEKLFFGSGTQLSVL.

CDR3 loop: CASSQEPGSSYNEQFF. The CDR3 DNA is TGCGCCAGCAGCCAAGAACCGGGGTCCAGCTACAATGAGCAGTTCTTC. The chain carries TRBV4-1 and TRBJ2-1; a possible D gene is TRBD2 (5 bases). Germline lookup yields CDR1 MGHRA and CDR2 YSYEKL. The CDR3 consists of 16 residues. The germline V and J ends were trimmed by 0 bases and 3 bases, with 12 bases remaining between them.

The rearrangement links TRBV5-4 to TRBJ1-2, with D perhaps matching TRBD1 (5 bases). The CDR3 loop spans 13 amino acids. Trimming shortened V by 8 bases and J by 8 bases, and 19 bases separated the two germline ends. From germline, CDR1 is SGHNT and CDR2 YYREEE (reference sequence). This CDR3 is CASTGGGYRGYTF. CDR3 sequence (DNA): TGTGCCAGTACCGGGGGGGGTTACCGGGGCTACACCTTC.

The chain couples TRBV5-6 to TRBJ1-1; perhaps TRBD1 as D (5 bases). The germline gives CDR1 SGHDT, CDR2 YYEEEE. V was shortened by 4 bases and J by 5 bases, with 12 bases between the two germline ends. This CDR3 has 13 residues. DNA for the CDR3: TGTGCCAGCAGCATAGGGGTTGGAACTGAAGCTTTCTTT. Its protein product is CASSIGVGTEAFF.

The table lists this clone with a count of one. The chain recombines TRBV7-9 with TRBJ2-3; D unclear. CDR3 length: 16 residues. In germline, CDR1 is SEHNR, CDR2 FQNEAQ (reference sequence). Trimming left V 1 base short and J 2 bases short, with 13 bases between. The DNA for the CDR3 is TGTGCCAGCAGCTTAGTCGGCGGAAGCCACACAGATACGCAGTATTTT. This translates into CASSLVGGSHTDTQYF.

Turning to this clone: Germline is not matched at one junction end, which may reflect a read error. Different DNA sequences within this sample yield the same CDR3. The V call is TRBV29-1, the J call TRBJ2-7; D is possibly TRBD2 (6 bases). From germline, CDR1 is SQVTM and CDR2 ANQGSEA. This CDR3 has 15 amino acids. In DNA form, the CDR3 reads TGTAGCGTTATTGCGGGGCAACTTAGACTATCCGAGCAGTACTTC. It encodes CSVIAGQLRLSEQYF.

The CDR3 nucleotides are TGTGCCAGTAGTATCGGGGTCTCTGGAAACACCATATATTTT. Translation gives CASSIGVSGNTIYF. This chain uses TRBV19 with TRBJ1-3; D is ambiguous. This CDR3 has 14 amino acids. The V gene's germline CDR1 is LNHDA and CDR2 SQIVND (reference sequence). V lost 3 bases and J lost 0, with 6 bases in between.

CDR3 DNA sequence: TGTGCCAGCAGCTTTAGCTCTGGGGCCAACGTCCTGACTTTC. Residues: CASSFSSGANVLTF. This rearrangement joins TRBV7-2 to TRBJ2-6; D not certain. From germline, CDR1 is SGHTA and CDR2 FQGNSA. With 3 bases removed from V and 0 bases from J, the gap between germline ends came to 3 bases. This CDR3 is built from 14 residues.

Concerning this clone: Distinct nucleotide sequences in the sample also encode this CDR3. The J gene is TRBJ2-3, the V gene TRBV30; 7 positions agree with TRBD2. Trimming removed 3 bases from V and 10 bases from J; junction bases left unmatched: 7. Germline loops: CDR1 GTSNPN, CDR2 SVGIG (reference sequence). CDR3 length: 12 amino acids. CDR3 region: CAWSHTSEAQYF. CDR3 nucleotides: TGTGCCTGGAGCCATACTAGCGAAGCGCAGTATTTT.